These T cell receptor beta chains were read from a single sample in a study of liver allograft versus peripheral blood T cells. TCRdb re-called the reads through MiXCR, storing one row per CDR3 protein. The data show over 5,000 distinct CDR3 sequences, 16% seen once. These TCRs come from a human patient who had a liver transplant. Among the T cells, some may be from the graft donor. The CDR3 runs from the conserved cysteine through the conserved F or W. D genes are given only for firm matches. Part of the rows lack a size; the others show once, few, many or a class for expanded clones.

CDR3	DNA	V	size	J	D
CASNLGTIARYGYTF	TGTGCCAGCAACCTCGGGACGATAGCCCGCTATGGCTACACCTTC	TRBV2	-	TRBJ1-2	-
CASSFLRQGQSPLHF	TGTGCCAGCAGCTTCCTTCGACAGGGTCAATCACCCCTCCACTTT	TRBV6-2/TRBV6-3	medium-sized	TRBJ1-6	TRBD1
CASSVAWDSSGNTIYF	TGTGCCAGCAGCGTAGCTTGGGACAGCTCTGGAAACACCATATATTTT	TRBV9	-	TRBJ1-3	TRBD1
CASKGEGNSPLHF	TGTGCCAGTAAAGGGGAAGGGAATTCACCCCTCCACTTT	TRBV19	medium-sized	TRBJ1-6	-
CASRPAGKNYGYTF	TGTGCCAGCAGGCCCGCGGGCAAGAACTATGGCTACACCTTC	TRBV6-2/TRBV6-3	few	TRBJ1-2	-
CSASRQRNQPQHF	TGCAGTGCTAGTCGACAGCGTAATCAGCCCCAGCATTTT	TRBV20-1	many	TRBJ1-5	-
CASSARVVDIAEAFF	TGTGCCAGCAGCGCCAGGGTAGTCGATATCGCTGAAGCTTTCTTT	TRBV5-4	medium-sized	TRBJ1-1	-
CSASQFHPGQYGYTF	TGCAGTGCTAGCCAGTTCCATCCGGGACAGTATGGCTACACCTTC	TRBV20-1	many	TRBJ1-2	TRBD1
CASSTPSGGSYNEQFF	TGTGCCAGTAGTACCCCGAGTGGGGGCTCCTACAATGAGCAGTTCTTC	TRBV19	few	TRBJ2-1	-
CASSEGVNTEAFF	TGTGCCAGTAGTGAAGGAGTGAACACTGAAGCTTTCTTT	TRBV19	medium-sized	TRBJ1-1	-
CASSGDRSLPLHF	TGTGCCAGTAGTGGGGACAGATCTTTACCCCTCCACTTT	TRBV19	medium-sized	TRBJ1-6	TRBD1
CASSSGFSPLHF	TGTGCCAGCAGTTCAGGGTTTTCACCCCTCCACTTT	TRBV12-3/TRBV12-4	many	TRBJ1-6	-
CSVMTGADQPQHF	TGCAGCGTCATGACAGGGGCCGATCAGCCCCAGCATTTT	TRBV29-1	medium-sized	TRBJ1-5	TRBD1
CASSPSGAQNQPQHF	TGTGCCAGTAGTCCCAGCGGGGCCCAAAATCAGCCCCAGCATTTT	TRBV19	medium-sized	TRBJ1-5	-
CARLGGDRGTNTEAFF	TGTGCCAGGTTGGGGGGGGACAGGGGGACAAACACTGAAGCTTTCTTT	TRBV27	many	TRBJ1-1	TRBD1
CASSPMNTEAFF	TGTGCCAGCTCACCTATGAACACTGAAGCTTTCTTT	TRBV18	medium-sized	TRBJ1-1	-
CASRRTANYGYTF	TGTGCCAGCAGACGGACGGCAAACTATGGCTACACCTTC	TRBV12-3/TRBV12-4	few	TRBJ1-2	-
CASGVAEQPQHF	TGTGCCAGCGGTGTGGCAGAACAGCCCCAGCATTTT	TRBV28	-	TRBJ1-5	-